Given below is one T cell receptor (beta chain) in context. The antigen remains undetermined. None of the glioblastoma patients had an isocitrate dehydrogenase mutation. This sample was taken from a study of glioma-infiltrating T cells after dendritic cell vaccination. Across the whole study: Between the early 2000s and the early 2010s, patients got autologous tumor lysate-pulsed dendritic cell vaccines. Findings and caveats of the study: No direct clonality-survival link was found; a diverse polyclonal response may matter.

Amplification used 60 V beta primers and 13 J beta primers. Assay: immunoSEQ multiplex PCR; the TCRdb copy retains only in-frame clones and omits some. The table records around 73,000 clones, about four fifths of them present only once. The clonotype originates from a human donor with glioblastoma. The sample consisted of blood, taken before dendritic cell vaccination.

CDR3 sequence reads: CASSVQNQETQYF. CDR3 coding DNA: TGTGCCAGCAGCGTACAGAACCAAGAGACCCAGTACTTC. V gene TRBV7-3 combines with J gene TRBJ2-5; D is unresolved. V was pared by 5 bases and J by 0 bases, with 7 bases between. This CDR3 is built from 13 residues. Germline V gene lookup returns CDR1 SGHTA and CDR2 FQGTGA.